These 9 T cell receptor beta chains came from one sample sequenced in a study of molecular identifiers for immune sequencing clone quantification. One entry per CDR3 protein, called by TCRdb with MiXCR from the PCR reads. The table lists about 320,000 distinct CDR3 sequences, 24% of them singletons. The sequenced material came from naive CD8+ T cells from blood, with Jurkat cell RNA spiked in. Subset meaning: FACS-sorted CD8+CD4-CCR7+CD45RA+ naive T cells. Receptors were obtained from a human donor in good health. Some libraries in this study had Jurkat cell RNA spiked in.

This clonotype was seen only a few times. The V gene is TRBV9, the J gene TRBJ2-7, with D unclear. The CDR3 has 15 amino acids. V was clipped by 3 bases and J by 7 bases, with 20 bases between them. CDR1 and CDR2 (germline): SGDLS, YYNGEE. The CDR3 DNA reads as TGTGCCAGCAGCGGATCCGGAGACCCCTTGGGGGAGCAGTACTTC. Translating gives CASSGSGDPLGEQYF.

The chain is built from TRBV29-1 and TRBJ2-7, with a possible D match to TRBD1 (5 bases). Trimming removed 4 bases at V and 4 bases at J, with 11 bases between. CDR1 is SQVTM, CDR2 ANQGSEA, per germline. This CDR3 contains 12 residues. The CDR3 region is CSVGQGEYEQYF. The CDR3 coding sequence is TGCAGCGTTGGGCAGGGCGAGTACGAGCAGTACTTC.

Only a few counts were recorded for this clonotype. The chain joins TRBV13 to TRBJ2-3; D not certain. The V and J ends lost 4 bases and 2 bases respectively, with 16 bases between them. The CDR3 consists of 16 residues. The germline V gene encodes CDR1 PRHDT and CDR2 FYEKMQ (reference sequence). CDR3 sequence (DNA): TGTGCCAGCAGCTACCTTGGACGATTTGACACAGATACGCAGTATTTT. It yields the protein CASSYLGRFDTDTQYF.

This clonotype was seen a few times. The genes are TRBV4-1 and TRBJ2-7; 12 bases are shared with TRBD2. The CDR3 runs 16 residues. The germline gives CDR1 MGHRA, CDR2 YSYEKL. V was clipped by 3 bases and J by 3 bases; unmatched bases: 6. CDR3 DNA sequence: TGCGCCAGCAGCCATGCTAGCGGGGGGGAATACTACGAGCAGTACTTC. This gives the protein CASSHASGGEYYEQYF.

The gene calls are TRBV11-2 and TRBJ2-2, with 7 positions matching TRBD1. Germline trimming cut 0 bases from V and 7 bases from J; bases unmatched to any gene: 8. Germline V gene sequence: CDR1 SGHAT, CDR2 FQNNGV. This CDR3 comprises 16 residues. CDR3 in DNA: TGTGCCAGCAGCTTAGACATTAGACAGGGATACGGGGAGCTGTTTTTT. This translates into CASSLDIRQGYGELFF.

There are a few counts of this clonotype. The J gene is TRBJ1-1, the V gene TRBV5-4; D not certain. V lost 6 bases and J lost 1, with 10 bases in between. The CDR3 contains 13 residues. Germline V CDR1 and CDR2: SGHNT, YYREEE (reference sequence). This CDR3 is CASTSPANTEAFF. The CDR3 DNA sequence: TGTGCCAGCACCTCCCCGGCGAACACTGAAGCTTTCTTT.

This clonotype has just a few counts. The chain combines TRBV10-3 with TRBJ2-3, with D maybe TRBD1 (5 bases). The CDR3 spans 15 residues. Germline values: CDR1 ENHRY, CDR2 SYGVKD. The V gene lost 3 bases and the J gene lost 2 bases, with 12 bases spanning the gap. The chain's CDR3 is CAISDPDTITDTQYF. The CDR3 DNA reads TGTGCCATCAGTGACCCGGACACAATCACAGATACGCAGTATTTT.

The chain employs TRBV3-1 and TRBJ1-1; TRBD1 agrees at 12 bases. CDR1 and CDR2 (germline): LGHDT, YNNKEL (reference sequence). The CDR3 runs 18 residues. Trimming took 2 bases from V and 5 from J; bases not matched to a gene: 12. The CDR3 protein is CASSQSLEGQGAWTEAFF. CDR3 nucleotide sequence: TGTGCCAGCAGCCAATCGTTGGAGGGACAGGGGGCTTGGACTGAAGCTTTCTTT. Full variable domain (remainder filled in from reference TRBV3-1 and TRBJ1-1): DTAVSQTPKYLVTQMGNDKSIKCEQNLGHDTMYWYKQDSKKFLKIMFSYNNKELIINETVPNRFSPKSPDKAHLNLHINSLELGDSAVYFCASSQSLEGQGAWTEAFFGQGTRLTVV.

This clonotype was counted ten times or more. CDR3 sequence: CASSVAGRSREAFF. DNA for the CDR3: TGTGCCAGCAGCGTAGCGGGCAGAAGCCGAGAAGCTTTCTTT. This sequence joins TRBV9 and TRBJ1-1; D is ambiguous. V shed 0 bases and J shed 8 bases, with 14 bases lying between them. This CDR3 comprises 14 residues. Per germline, CDR1 SGDLS and CDR2 YYNGEE.